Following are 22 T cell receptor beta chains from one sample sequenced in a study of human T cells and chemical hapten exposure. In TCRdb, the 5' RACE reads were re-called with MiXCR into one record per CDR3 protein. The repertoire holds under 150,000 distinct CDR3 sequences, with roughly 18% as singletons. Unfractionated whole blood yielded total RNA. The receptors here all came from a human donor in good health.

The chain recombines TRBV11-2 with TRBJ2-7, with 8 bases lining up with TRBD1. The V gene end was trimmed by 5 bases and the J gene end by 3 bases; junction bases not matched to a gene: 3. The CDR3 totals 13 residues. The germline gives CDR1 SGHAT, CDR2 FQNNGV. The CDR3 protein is CASSRGQDYEQYF. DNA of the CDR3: TGTGCCAGCAGCCGGGGACAGGACTACGAGCAGTACTTC.

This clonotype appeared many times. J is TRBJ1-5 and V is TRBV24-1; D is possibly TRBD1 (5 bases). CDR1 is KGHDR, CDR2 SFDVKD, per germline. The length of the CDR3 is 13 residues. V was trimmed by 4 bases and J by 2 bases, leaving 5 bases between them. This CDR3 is CATSEGGNQPQHF. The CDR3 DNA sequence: TGTGCCACCAGTGAGGGGGGCAATCAGCCCCAGCATTTT.

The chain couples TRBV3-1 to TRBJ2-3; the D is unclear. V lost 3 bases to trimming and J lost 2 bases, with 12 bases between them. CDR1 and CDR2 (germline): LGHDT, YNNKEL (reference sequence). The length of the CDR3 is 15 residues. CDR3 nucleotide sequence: TGTGCCAGCAGCCACGAGCCGGGTTCCACAGATACGCAGTATTTT. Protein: CASSHEPGSTDTQYF.

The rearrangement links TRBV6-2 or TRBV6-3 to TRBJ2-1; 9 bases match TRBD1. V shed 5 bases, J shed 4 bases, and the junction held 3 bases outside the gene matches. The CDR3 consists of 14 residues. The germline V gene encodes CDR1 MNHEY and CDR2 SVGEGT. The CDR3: CASSLQGAYNEQFF. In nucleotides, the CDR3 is TGTGCCAGCAGTCTACAGGGGGCTTACAATGAGCAGTTCTTC.

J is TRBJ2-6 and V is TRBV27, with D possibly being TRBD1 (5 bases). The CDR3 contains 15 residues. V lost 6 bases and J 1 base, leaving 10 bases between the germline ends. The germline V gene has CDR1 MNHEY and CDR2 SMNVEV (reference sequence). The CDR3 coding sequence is TGTGCCAGCAGCTTACAGGTGTCTGGGGCCAACGTCCTGACTTTC. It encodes CASSLQVSGANVLTF.

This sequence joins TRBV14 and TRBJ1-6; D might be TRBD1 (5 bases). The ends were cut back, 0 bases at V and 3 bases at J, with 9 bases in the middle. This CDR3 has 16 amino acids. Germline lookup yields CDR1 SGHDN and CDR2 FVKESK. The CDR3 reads CASSQEGALYNSPLHF. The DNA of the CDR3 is TGTGCCAGCAGCCAAGAAGGGGCCCTCTATAATTCACCCCTCCACTTT.

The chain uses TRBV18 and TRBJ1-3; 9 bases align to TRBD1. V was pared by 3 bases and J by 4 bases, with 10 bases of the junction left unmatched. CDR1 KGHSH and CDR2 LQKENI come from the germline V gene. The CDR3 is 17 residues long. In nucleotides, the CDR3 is TGTGCCAGCTCACCGCTGGGACAGGGATCCTCCGGAAACACCATATATTTT. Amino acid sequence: CASSPLGQGSSGNTIYF. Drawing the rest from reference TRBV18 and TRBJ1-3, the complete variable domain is NAGVMQNPRHLVRRRGQEARLRCSPMKGHSHVYWYRQLPEEGLKFMVYLQKENIIDESGMPKERFSAEFPKEGPSILRIQQVVRGDSAAYFCASSPLGQGSSGNTIYFGEGSWLTVV.

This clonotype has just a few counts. The chain's CDR3 is CASRQGAGGELFF. CDR3 bases: TGTGCCAGCAGACAGGGGGCCGGCGGGGAGCTGTTTTTT. The genes are TRBV6-6 and TRBJ2-2, with 9 bases aligning to TRBD1. V shed 6 bases and J 7 bases; nucleotides not matched to a gene: 3. CDR1 MNHNY and CDR2 SVGAGI come from the germline V gene (reference sequence). The CDR3 consists of 13 residues.

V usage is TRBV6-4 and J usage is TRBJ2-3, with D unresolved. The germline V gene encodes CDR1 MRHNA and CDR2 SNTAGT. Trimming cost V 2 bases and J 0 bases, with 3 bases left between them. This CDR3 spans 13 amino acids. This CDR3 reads CASSDGSTDTQYF. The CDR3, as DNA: TGTGCCAGCAGTGACGGGAGCACAGATACGCAGTATTTT.

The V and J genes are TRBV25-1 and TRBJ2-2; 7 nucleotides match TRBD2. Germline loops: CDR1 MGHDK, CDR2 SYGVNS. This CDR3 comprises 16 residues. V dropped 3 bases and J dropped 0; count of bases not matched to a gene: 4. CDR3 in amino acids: CASSELAVANTGELFF. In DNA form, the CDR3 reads TGTGCCAGCAGTGAGCTAGCGGTCGCGAACACCGGGGAGCTGTTTTTT.

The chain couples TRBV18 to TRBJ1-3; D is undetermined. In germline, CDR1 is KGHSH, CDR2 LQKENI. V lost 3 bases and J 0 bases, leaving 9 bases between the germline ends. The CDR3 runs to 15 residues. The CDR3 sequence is CASSPLDVSGNTIYF. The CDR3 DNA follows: TGTGCCAGCTCACCCTTGGACGTCTCTGGAAACACCATATATTTT. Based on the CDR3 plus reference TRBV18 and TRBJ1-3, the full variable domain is NAGVMQNPRHLVRRRGQEARLRCSPMKGHSHVYWYRQLPEEGLKFMVYLQKENIIDESGMPKERFSAEFPKEGPSILRIQQVVRGDSAAYFCASSPLDVSGNTIYFGEGSWLTVV.

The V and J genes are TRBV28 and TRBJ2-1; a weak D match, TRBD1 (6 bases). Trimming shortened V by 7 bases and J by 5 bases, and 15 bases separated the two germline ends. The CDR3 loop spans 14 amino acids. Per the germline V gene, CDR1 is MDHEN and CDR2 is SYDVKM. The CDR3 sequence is CASTTGTSDNEQFF. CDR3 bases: TGTGCCAGCACCACCGGGACATCTGACAATGAGCAGTTCTTC.

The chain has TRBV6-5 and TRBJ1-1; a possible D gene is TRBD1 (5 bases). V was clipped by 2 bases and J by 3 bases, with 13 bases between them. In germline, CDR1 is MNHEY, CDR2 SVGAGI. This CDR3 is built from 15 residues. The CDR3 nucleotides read TGTGCCAGCAGTTACGACGGGGGGGGTTACACTGAAGCTTTCTTT. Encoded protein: CASSYDGGGYTEAFF.

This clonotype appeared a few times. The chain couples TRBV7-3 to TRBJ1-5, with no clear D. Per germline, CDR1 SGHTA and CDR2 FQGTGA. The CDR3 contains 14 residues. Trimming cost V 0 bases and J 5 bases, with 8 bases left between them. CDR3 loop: CASSLTPVDQPQHF. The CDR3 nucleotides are TGTGCCAGCAGCTTAACGCCCGTGGATCAGCCCCAGCATTTT.

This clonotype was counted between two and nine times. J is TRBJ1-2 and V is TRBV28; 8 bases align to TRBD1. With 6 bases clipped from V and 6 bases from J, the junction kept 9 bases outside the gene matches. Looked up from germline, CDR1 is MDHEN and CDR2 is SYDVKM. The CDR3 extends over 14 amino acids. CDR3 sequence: CASSWGQDDDGYTF. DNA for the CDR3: TGTGCCAGCAGCTGGGGACAGGATGATGATGGCTACACCTTC.

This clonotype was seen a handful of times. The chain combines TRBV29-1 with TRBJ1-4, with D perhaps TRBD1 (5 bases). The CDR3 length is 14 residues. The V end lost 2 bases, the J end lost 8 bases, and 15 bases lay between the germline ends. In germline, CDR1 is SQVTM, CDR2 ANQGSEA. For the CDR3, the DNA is TGCAGCGTTGAACTCCGGGACGGCGAGGAAAAACTGTTTTTT. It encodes CSVELRDGEEKLFF.

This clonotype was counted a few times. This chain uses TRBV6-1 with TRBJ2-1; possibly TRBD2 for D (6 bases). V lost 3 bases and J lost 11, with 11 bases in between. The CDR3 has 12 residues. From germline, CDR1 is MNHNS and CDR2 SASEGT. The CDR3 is CASSDEGTQQFF. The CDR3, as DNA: TGTGCCAGCAGTGACGAGGGGACTCAGCAGTTCTTC.

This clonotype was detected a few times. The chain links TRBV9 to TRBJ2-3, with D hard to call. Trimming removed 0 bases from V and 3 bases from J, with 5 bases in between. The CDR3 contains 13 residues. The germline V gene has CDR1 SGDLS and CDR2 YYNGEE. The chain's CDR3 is CASSVVRTDTQYF. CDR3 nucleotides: TGTGCCAGCAGCGTAGTAAGGACAGATACGCAGTATTTT.

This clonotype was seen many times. This CDR3 reads CASKAEQNTGELFF. CDR3 DNA: TGTGCCAGCAAGGCCGAACAGAACACCGGGGAGCTGTTTTTT. V usage is TRBV3-1 and J usage is TRBJ2-2; D is undetermined. Germline assignment: CDR1 LGHDT and CDR2 YNNKEL (reference sequence). V was shortened by 7 bases and J by 1 base, with 10 bases between the two germline ends. The CDR3 spans 14 residues.

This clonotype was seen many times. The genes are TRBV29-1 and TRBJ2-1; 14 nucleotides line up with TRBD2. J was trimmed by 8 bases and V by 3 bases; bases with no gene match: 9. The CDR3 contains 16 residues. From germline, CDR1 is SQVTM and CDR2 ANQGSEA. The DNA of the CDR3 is TGCAGCGTTGAGTCCCCGGGACTAGCGGGAGTAGATGAGCAGTTCTTC. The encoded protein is CSVESPGLAGVDEQFF.

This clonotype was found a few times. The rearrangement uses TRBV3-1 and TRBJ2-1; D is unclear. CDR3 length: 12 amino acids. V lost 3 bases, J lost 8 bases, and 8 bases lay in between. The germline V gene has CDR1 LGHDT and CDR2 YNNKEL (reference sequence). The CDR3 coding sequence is TGTGCCAGCAGCCACTGGTACGATGAGCAGTTCTTC. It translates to CASSHWYDEQFF.

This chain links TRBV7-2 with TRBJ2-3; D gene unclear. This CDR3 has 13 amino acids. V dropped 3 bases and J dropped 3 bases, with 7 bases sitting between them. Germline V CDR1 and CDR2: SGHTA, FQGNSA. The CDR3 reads CASSFSQTDTQYF. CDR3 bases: TGTGCCAGCAGCTTTAGTCAAACAGATACGCAGTATTTT.